Shown below are 25 T cell receptor beta chains from a single sample sequenced in a study of blood T cell repertoires in COVID-19. Here immunoSEQ multiplex PCR was the method, and the copy in TCRdb shows in-frame clones only, minus some. Of around 150,000 clones in the sample, 84% are singletons; the top ten hold 5% to 7.5%. Sequencing used peripheral blood. All receptors come from a human donor in a cohort sampled during active COVID-19.

This clone was seen only a few times. It may be a read error: a sequence one base away is much more abundant. In the same sample, other DNA sequences code for this CDR3. The chain recombines TRBV7-8 with TRBJ1-6; 7 bases map to TRBD1. Germline-derived CDR1 and CDR2 are SGHVS and FQNEAQ. The J segment lost 6 bases and the V segment lost 1 base, leaving 0 bases of the junction unmatched. CDR3 size: 14 residues. The CDR3 DNA sequence: TGTGCCAGCAGCTTAGAGGGGGCTAATTCACCCCTCCACTTT. It translates to CASSLEGANSPLHF.

The gene calls are TRBV14 and TRBJ2-1; TRBD2 agrees at 8 bases. The CDR3 totals 16 residues. Germline CDR1 is SGHDN and CDR2 is FVKESK. With V trimmed by 3 bases and J by 7 bases, 11 bases remained unmatched. In nucleotides, the CDR3 is TGTGCCAGCAGCCATCCAAGGGCGGGACTAGTGAATGAGCAGTTCTTC. It yields the protein CASSHPRAGLVNEQFF.

This sequence joins TRBV28 and TRBJ2-5, with 10 positions matching TRBD1. This CDR3 has 15 residues. Per the germline V gene, CDR1 is MDHEN and CDR2 is SYDVKM. V shed 5 bases, J shed 3 bases, and the junction held 6 bases outside the gene matches. The CDR3 protein is CASSRGTGVEETQYF. CDR3 nucleotides: TGTGCCAGCAGTCGGGGGACAGGGGTGGAAGAGACCCAGTACTTC.

This chain connects TRBV6-4 to TRBJ2-1; TRBD2 matches at 12 bases. The CDR3 is made up of 19 amino acids. The V segment lost 6 bases and the J segment 3 bases; nucleotides outside the gene matches: 15. Looked up from germline, CDR1 is MRHNA and CDR2 is SNTAGT. The CDR3 bases are TGTGCCAGCAGCCCGGAGGGTCTAGCGGGGGGGTCTTTCTACAATGAGCAGTTCTTC. Encoded protein: CASSPEGLAGGSFYNEQFF.

J is TRBJ2-3 and V is TRBV18, with a tentative D call TRBD1 (6 bases). The CDR3 is 15 residues long. The germline gives CDR1 KGHSH, CDR2 LQKENI. Trimming cost V 2 bases and J 4 bases, with 13 bases left between them. CDR3 protein: CASSPELTGADTQYF. The CDR3 nucleotides are TGTGCCAGCTCACCAGAACTGACAGGAGCAGATACGCAGTATTTT.

The V and J genes are TRBV5-6 and TRBJ2-7; TRBD2 aligns across 7 bases. This CDR3 comprises 15 residues. The germline V gene has CDR1 SGHDT and CDR2 YYEEEE. The ends lost 5 bases at V and 3 bases at J; junction bases unmatched: 11. CDR3 in DNA: TGTGCCAGCAGAAACGCAGGGAGGGGAATCTACGAGCAGTACTTC. Its protein is CASRNAGRGIYEQYF. Full variable domain (rest looked up from reference TRBV5-6 and TRBJ2-7): DAGVTQSPTHLIKTRGQQVTLRCSPKSGHDTVSWYQQALGQGPQFIFQYYEEEERQRGNFPDRFSGHQFPNYSSELNVNALLLGDSALYLCASRNAGRGIYEQYFGPGTRLTVT.

As concerns this clone: This sample also contains other DNA sequences that code for the same CDR3. This chain joins TRBV5-1 and TRBJ2-5; 9 nucleotides line up with TRBD1. The germline V gene encodes CDR1 SGHRS and CDR2 YFSETQ. Germline trimming cut 0 bases from V and 3 bases from J; bases unmatched to any gene: 3. The CDR3 is 15 amino acids. This chain's CDR3 is CASSLGTGAEETQYF. As DNA, the CDR3 is TGCGCCAGCAGCTTGGGGACAGGGGCTGAAGAGACCCAGTACTTC.

The V gene is TRBV6-1, the J gene TRBJ2-7, with 9 nucleotides matching TRBD2. Germline CDR1 is MNHNS and CDR2 is SASEGT. The CDR3 covers 15 residues. Losses at the gene ends were 2 bases for V and 1 base for J; bases not matched to a gene: 3. The chain's CDR3 is CASSEKLAGSYEQYF. The CDR3 nucleotides are TGTGCCAGCAGTGAAAAACTAGCGGGTTCCTACGAGCAGTACTTC.

The rearrangement links TRBV7-2 to TRBJ2-5; maybe TRBD2 (5 bases). Germline CDR1 reads SGHTA; CDR2 reads FQGNSA. There are 15 residues in the CDR3. V lost 1 base and J 5 bases, leaving 14 bases between the germline ends. The CDR3 sequence: CASSLDLASWETQYF. The CDR3 DNA sequence: TGTGCCAGCAGCTTAGATTTGGCTAGCTGGGAGACCCAGTACTTC.

The J gene is TRBJ2-2, the V gene TRBV13, with 9 bases matching TRBD1. Trimming cost V 7 bases and J 5 bases; bases outside gene matches: 5. This CDR3 spans 14 amino acids. Germline assignment: CDR1 PRHDT and CDR2 FYEKMQ (reference sequence). CDR3 bases: TGTGCCAGCAACAGGGGGCGCGGAACCGGGGAGCTGTTTTTT. This sequence encodes CASNRGRGTGELFF.

V and J are TRBV5-1 and TRBJ2-7, with a tentative D call TRBD2 (7 bases). This CDR3 has 14 amino acids. V was trimmed by 8 bases and J by 0 bases, leaving 15 bases between them. The V gene's germline CDR1 is SGHRS and CDR2 YFSETQ. CDR3 in amino acids: CASWGGTRSYEQYF. CDR3 sequence (DNA): TGCGCCAGTTGGGGGGGCACACGCTCCTACGAGCAGTACTTC.

J is TRBJ2-7 and V is TRBV7-2; 7 nucleotides line up with TRBD1. The V segment lost 6 bases and the J segment 2 bases; nucleotides outside the gene matches: 4. The CDR3 totals 13 residues. Germline loops: CDR1 SGHTA, CDR2 FQGNSA. The CDR3 spells CASRGQAAYEQYF. The CDR3 coding sequence is TGTGCCAGCAGAGGACAGGCCGCCTACGAGCAGTACTTC.

V gene TRBV7-2 combines with J gene TRBJ2-7; 9 bases are a match to TRBD2. This CDR3 has 15 amino acids. V lost 7 bases, J lost 3 bases, and 10 bases stayed unmatched. CDR1 is SGHTA and CDR2 is FQGNSA in the germline V gene. CDR3 in amino acids: CASTRSLAGNYEQYF. Written as DNA, the CDR3 is TGTGCCAGCACCCGTTCCCTAGCGGGAAACTACGAGCAGTACTTC.

The chain uses TRBV6-1 and TRBJ1-3; possibly TRBD1 for D (5 bases). Trimming shortened V by 0 bases and J by 0 bases, and 9 bases separated the two germline ends. Germline V gene data show CDR1 as MNHNS and CDR2 as SASEGT. The CDR3 runs to 16 residues. The CDR3 DNA reads TGTGCCAGCAGTGAAGCGGGGCCATCCTCTGGAAACACCATATATTTT. Translation: CASSEAGPSSGNTIYF.

For the CDR3, the DNA is TGTGCCAGCAGACCTTCCACAGGGGGCTCACCCCTCCACTTT. This encodes CASRPSTGGSPLHF. The chain combines TRBV6-2 or TRBV6-3 with TRBJ1-6, with 9 bases fitting TRBD1. The CDR3 sequence is 14 residues long. The junction had 7 bases not matched to a gene; V was cut back by 6 bases and J by 10 bases. Germline lookup yields CDR1 MNHEY and CDR2 SVGEGT.

The chain employs TRBV10-3 and TRBJ1-6; 8 bases fit TRBD1. Per germline, CDR1 ENHRY and CDR2 SYGVKD. Losses at the gene ends were 4 bases for V and 7 bases for J; bases not matched to a gene: 6. The length of the CDR3 is 15 residues. CDR3 coding DNA: TGTGCCATCAGTGTGGACAGGGTATGGAATTCACCCCTCCACTTT. This gives the protein CAISVDRVWNSPLHF.

This chain connects TRBV20-1 to TRBJ2-5, with 7 bases identical to TRBD2. The CDR3 extends over 11 amino acids. Germline CDR1 reads DFQATT; CDR2 reads SNEGSKA (reference sequence). V lost 0 bases to trimming and J lost 13 bases; unmatched junction nucleotides: 5. The CDR3 loop reads CSARDKWEGYF. The CDR3 coding sequence is TGCAGTGCTAGAGATAAGTGGGAGGGGTACTTC.

The rearrangement links TRBV12-5 to TRBJ2-7; TRBD2 is a possible D gene (6 bases). The CDR3 is made up of 12 amino acids. CDR1 and CDR2 (germline): LGHNT, FRNRAP. Between the trimmed V and J ends, which lost 9 bases and 2 bases, there was a span of 11 bases. The CDR3: CASGRATYEQYF. In DNA form, the CDR3 reads TGTGCTAGCGGGAGAGCTACCTACGAGCAGTACTTC. The variable domain in full, with the rest retrieved from reference TRBV12-5 and TRBJ2-7, is DARVTQTPRHKVTEMGQEVTMRCQPILGHNTVFWYRQTMMQGLELLAYFRNRAPLDDSGMPKDRFSAEMPDATLATLKIQPSEPRDSAVYFCASGRATYEQYFGPGTRLTVT.

This chain uses TRBV15 with TRBJ2-7, with 9 bases matching TRBD2. CDR1 is LNHNV, CDR2 YYDKDF, per germline (reference sequence). With V trimmed by 0 bases and J by 6 bases, 6 bases remained unmatched. This CDR3 has 15 amino acids. CDR3 coding DNA: TGTGCCACCAGCAGAGAGCGGGGGGGGCTGTCCGAGCAGTACTTC. Protein: CATSRERGGLSEQYF.

This chain uses TRBV9 with TRBJ1-1; D gene ambiguous. Trimming removed 3 bases at V and 0 bases at J, with 9 bases between. The length of the CDR3 is 14 residues. The germline V gene encodes CDR1 SGDLS and CDR2 YYNGEE. DNA for the CDR3: TGTGCCAGCAGCGCCGACATGATGAACACTGAAGCTTTCTTT. This translates into CASSADMMNTEAFF.

The chain couples TRBV11-2 to TRBJ2-3; 9 nucleotides agree with TRBD2. Germline-derived CDR1 and CDR2 are SGHAT and FQNNGV. Losses at the gene ends were 5 bases for V and 2 bases for J; bases not matched to a gene: 8. The CDR3 contains 16 residues. CDR3 nucleotides: TGTGCCAGCAGCCAAGTAGCGGGGGTCCTCACAGATACGCAGTATTTT. Residues: CASSQVAGVLTDTQYF.

The genes are TRBV4-2 and TRBJ2-1; the match to TRBD2 covers 7 bases. V shed 0 bases, J shed 4 bases, and the junction held 6 bases outside the gene matches. Germline V CDR1 and CDR2: LGHNA, YNFKEQ. CDR3 length equals 16 residues. The CDR3 DNA sequence: TGTGCCAGCAGCCAAGATCGGCTAGCGGCTTACAATGAGCAGTTCTTC. It specifies CASSQDRLAAYNEQFF.

This rearrangement joins TRBV6-5 to TRBJ1-5, with 9 bases lining up with TRBD1. Germline CDR1 MNHEY, CDR2 SVGAGI. Germline trimming cut 0 bases from V and 6 bases from J; bases unmatched to any gene: 6. This CDR3 is 16 amino acids long. The CDR3, as DNA: TGTGCCAGCAGTTACTCGGACAGGGGCGAAGGTCAGCCCCAGCATTTT. Translated: CASSYSDRGEGQPQHF.

This clone was seen only a few times. V usage is TRBV28 and J usage is TRBJ2-1; no firm D call. There are 12 residues in the CDR3. Germline values: CDR1 MDHEN, CDR2 SYDVKM. The V end lost 2 bases, the J end lost 4 bases, and 3 bases lay between the germline ends. The CDR3 loop is CASSLEYNEQFF. CDR3 nucleotides: TGTGCCAGCAGTTTAGAGTACAATGAGCAGTTCTTC.

The V and J genes are TRBV7-9 and TRBJ1-4, with D unresolved. The length of the CDR3 is 16 residues. Germline CDR1 SEHNR, CDR2 FQNEAQ (reference sequence). V lost 3 bases and J 1 base, leaving 12 bases between the germline ends. CDR3 loop: CASSFLGRVTNEKLFF. CDR3 sequence (DNA): TGTGCCAGCAGCTTTCTAGGAAGAGTAACTAATGAAAAACTGTTTTTT. The full variable domain, with the rest looked up from reference TRBV7-9 and TRBJ1-4, is DTGVSQNPRHKITKRGQNVTFRCDPISEHNRLYWYRQTLGQGPEFLTYFQNEAQLEKSRLLSDRFSAERPKGSFSTLEIQRTEQGDSAMYLCASSFLGRVTNEKLFFGSGTQLSVL.